The source of this T cell receptor (beta chain) is a study of blood T cell repertoires in COVID-19. Under the authors' procedure: By means of reference gene primer amplification, nucleated cell counts were estimated. Libraries were prepared by immunoSEQ multiplex PCR; TCRdb keeps only in-frame clonotypes and omits some of them. V and J calls and clone size come straight from that table; D and trimming were deduced from the DNA. This table holds about 60,000 clones, roughly 85% found once. The sequenced sample consisted of peripheral blood. The TCR was taken from a human donor in a cohort sampled during active COVID-19.

The DNA for the CDR3 is TGTGCCAGCAGCGTCAGGGTCGAGACCCAGTACTTC. It codes for CASSVRVETQYF. The chain recombines TRBV2 with TRBJ2-5; possibly TRBD1 for D (5 bases). CDR3 length equals 12 residues. The germline CDR1 and CDR2 sequences are SNHLY and FYNNEI. V shed 6 bases and J shed 5 bases, with 10 bases lying between them.